These 25 T cell receptor beta chains were all obtained from the same sample, sequenced in a study of T cell responses to AZD1222 COVID-19 vaccine (dated by TCRdb to about 2021). This sample's time point label indicates: baseline before first vaccination. The library was generated by the immunoSEQ multiplex PCR assay. The table comes from immuneACCESS by way of TCRdb, which keeps in-frame sequences with V and J called. Part of the clones is missing from these tables; in studies checked, under half for an unresolved V gene and the rest for unknown reasons. In this sample the table shows roughly 120,000 clones, more than 75% of which occur a single time. Together, the top ten hold around a tenth of the sample. Sequenced here: peripheral blood, sampled on day 0 of AZD1222 vaccination. These receptors were taken from an adult in good health.

The chain carries TRBV7-2 and TRBJ2-1; D gene ambiguous. The V end lost 5 bases, the J end lost 7 bases, and 9 bases lay between the germline ends. CDR3 length: 12 residues. The germline gives CDR1 SGHTA, CDR2 FQGNSA. The CDR3 here is CASSTEVNEQFF. CDR3 DNA sequence: TGTGCCAGCAGCACAGAGGTAAATGAGCAGTTCTTC.

The rearrangement links TRBV7-6 to TRBJ2-5; 7 bases fit TRBD1. Germline CDR1 is SGHVS and CDR2 is FNYEAQ. Losses at the gene ends were 5 bases for V and 5 bases for J; bases not matched to a gene: 5. This CDR3 is built from 13 residues. CDR3 DNA: TGTGCCAGCAGCCTACAGGGGAAGGAGACCCAGTACTTC. Translation gives CASSLQGKETQYF.

This clone was found once. The chain links TRBV6-4 to TRBJ2-7, with TRBD2 matching 9 bases. The CDR3 contains 15 residues. V gave up 3 bases and J gave up 0 bases; unmatched junction bases: 3. Germline V CDR1 and CDR2: MRHNA, SNTAGT. The CDR3: CASSEAGGSSYEQYF. The CDR3 bases are TGTGCCAGCAGTGAGGCGGGGGGGAGCTCCTACGAGCAGTACTTC.

The V and J genes are TRBV9 and TRBJ1-1; perhaps TRBD1 as D (5 bases). In germline, CDR1 is SGDLS, CDR2 YYNGEE. With 6 bases removed from V and 1 base from J, the gap between germline ends came to 13 bases. The CDR3 loop spans 14 amino acids. In DNA, the CDR3 is TGTGCCAGCACCGCAGGGTCGAGGAACACTGAAGCTTTCTTT. It yields the protein CASTAGSRNTEAFF.

The chain is built from TRBV4-3 and TRBJ2-1; 10 nucleotides line up with TRBD2. The germline V gene encodes CDR1 LGHNA and CDR2 YSLEER. The J segment lost 3 bases and the V segment lost 4 bases, leaving 6 bases of the junction unmatched. The CDR3 totals 16 residues. CDR3 residues: CASSRLAGVSYNEQFF. In nucleotides, the CDR3 is TGCGCCAGCAGCCGCCTAGCGGGAGTAAGCTACAATGAGCAGTTCTTC.

This chain connects TRBV6-2 or TRBV6-3 to TRBJ2-1; 8 nucleotides match TRBD2. The junction had 7 bases not matched to a gene; V was cut back by 1 base and J by 8 bases. The CDR3 consists of 15 residues. CDR1 and CDR2 from the germline V gene are MNHEY and SVGEGT. CDR3 in DNA: TGTGCCAGCAGTTACTTCAATCCGGGGGGGTATGAGCAGTTCTTC. It is translated as CASSYFNPGGYEQFF.

This chain links TRBV28 with TRBJ2-7; no definite D call. Germline V gives CDR1 MDHEN, CDR2 SYDVKM. Trimming removed 1 base at V and 2 bases at J, with 9 bases between. The length of the CDR3 is 14 residues. CDR3 DNA sequence: TGTGCCAGCAGTTTATCTGGGTTGGCCTACGAGCAGTACTTC. It yields the protein CASSLSGLAYEQYF.

The V gene is TRBV4-3, the J gene TRBJ2-7, with D possibly being TRBD2 (6 bases). The CDR3 is 15 amino acids. Trimming took off 0 bases at V and 6 bases at J, with 15 bases between the two ends. Germline CDR1 reads LGHNA; CDR2 reads YSLEER. CDR3 bases: TGCGCCAGCAGCCAAGATCCACGGGACGGGGGCGAGCAGTACTTC. This translates into CASSQDPRDGGEQYF.

A few counts support this clone. The chain employs TRBV12-5 and TRBJ1-5, with TRBD1 as a possible D gene (6 bases). The CDR3 extends over 12 amino acids. Germline values: CDR1 LGHNT, CDR2 FRNRAP. Trimming pared 6 bases from V and 5 bases from J, leaving 8 bases between. The CDR3 DNA reads as TGTGCTAGTGGACAGGGTCATCAGCCCCAGCATTTT. This codes for CASGQGHQPQHF. The full variable domain, rest sourced from reference TRBV12-5 and TRBJ1-5, is DARVTQTPRHKVTEMGQEVTMRCQPILGHNTVFWYRQTMMQGLELLAYFRNRAPLDDSGMPKDRFSAEMPDATLATLKIQPSEPRDSAVYFCASGQGHQPQHFGDGTRLSIL.

This chain connects TRBV7-9 to TRBJ2-1, with 8 bases aligning to TRBD2. From germline, CDR1 is SEHNR and CDR2 FQNEAQ (reference sequence). There are 15 residues in the CDR3. J was trimmed by 7 bases and V by 5 bases; bases with no gene match: 10. CDR3 region: CASSPQAGEGNEQFF. In nucleotides, the CDR3 is TGTGCCAGCAGCCCACAAGCGGGAGAGGGGAATGAGCAGTTCTTC.

This clone has more than one count but fewer than ten. This chain connects TRBV7-2 to TRBJ1-1; D is uncertain. The V end lost 4 bases, the J end lost 0 bases, and 6 bases lay between the germline ends. The CDR3 consists of 13 residues. Germline V gene lookup returns CDR1 SGHTA and CDR2 FQGNSA. This chain's CDR3 is CASSSPVNTEAFF. The CDR3 nucleotides read TGTGCCAGCAGCTCACCAGTGAACACTGAAGCTTTCTTT.

On this clone itself: The same CDR3 arises from other DNA sequences in this sample as well. The V call is TRBV24-1, the J call TRBJ1-3, with D hard to call. V was trimmed by 4 bases and J by 7 bases, leaving 13 bases between them. In germline, CDR1 is KGHDR, CDR2 SFDVKD. The CDR3 sequence is 14 residues long. The CDR3 loop reads CATSDPDRKNTIYF. The CDR3 DNA sequence: TGTGCCACCAGTGACCCCGACCGAAAGAACACCATATATTTT.

The chain uses TRBV29-1 and TRBJ2-3; possibly TRBD2 for D (7 bases). Germline CDR1 and CDR2: SQVTM and ANQGSEA. The CDR3 contains 14 residues. V lost 4 bases, J lost 4 bases, and 15 bases lay in between. In DNA, the CDR3 is TGCAGCGTTGTCCGAGGGAGGGGGGCAGATACGCAGTATTTT. Translating gives CSVVRGRGADTQYF.

The chain carries TRBV5-1 and TRBJ1-4, with D unresolved. V shed 3 bases and J shed 8 bases, with 11 bases lying between them. CDR1 is SGHRS and CDR2 is YFSETQ in the germline V gene. The CDR3 contains 13 residues. CDR3 nucleotide sequence: TGCGCCAGCAGCTCGGAAAGGGAGGAAAAACTGTTTTTT. Its translation is CASSSEREEKLFF. The complete variable domain, with remaining parts taken from reference TRBV5-1 and TRBJ1-4, reads KAGVTQTPRYLIKTRGQQVTLSCSPISGHRSVSWYQQTPGQGLQFLFEYFSETQRNKGNFPGRFSGRQFSNSRSEMNVSTLELGDSALYLCASSSEREEKLFFGSGTQLSVL.

The chain is built from TRBV2 and TRBJ2-7, with 14 bases lining up with TRBD2. Germline CDR1 and CDR2: SNHLY and FYNNEI. Losses at the gene ends were 6 bases for V and 6 bases for J; bases not matched to a gene: 4. There are 14 residues in the CDR3. The chain's CDR3 is CASRRLAGGREQYF. The CDR3, as DNA: TGTGCCAGCAGACGACTAGCGGGGGGGCGCGAGCAGTACTTC.

The chain combines TRBV25-1 with TRBJ1-2; D is perhaps TRBD1 (6 bases). Per germline, CDR1 MGHDK and CDR2 SYGVNS. V was trimmed by 0 bases and J by 5 bases, leaving 16 bases between them. The CDR3 covers 16 residues. CDR3 protein: CASSEYLAEGGYGYTF. CDR3 bases: TGTGCCAGCAGTGAATATTTGGCAGAGGGGGGGTATGGCTACACCTTC.

This chain uses TRBV2 with TRBJ2-7; D is uncertain. The CDR3 covers 11 residues. Deletions cut 8 bases from V and 0 bases from J, with 5 bases between. Germline V gene sequence: CDR1 SNHLY, CDR2 FYNNEI. The DNA of the CDR3 is TGTGCCAGCGGGTCCTCCTACGAGCAGTACTTC. Protein: CASGSSYEQYF.

The sample holds one count of this clone. This chain connects TRBV27 to TRBJ2-2; 9 positions agree with TRBD1. There are 15 residues in the CDR3. The ends lost 5 bases at V and 5 bases at J; junction bases unmatched: 6. In germline, CDR1 is MNHEY, CDR2 SMNVEV (reference sequence). For the CDR3, the DNA is TGTGCCAGCAGTCCGGACAGGGGAATAACCGGGGAGCTGTTTTTT. Translated: CASSPDRGITGELFF.

This chain connects TRBV3-1 (or the pseudogene TRBV3-2) to TRBJ1-2; D call uncertain. V was clipped by 1 base and J by 0 bases, with 9 bases between them. The CDR3 covers 15 residues. CDR1 is LGHDT and CDR2 is YNNKEL in the germline V gene (reference sequence). The CDR3 DNA is TGTGCCAGCAGCCAAGGGGCGCGGACTAACTATGGCTACACCTTC. Its protein product is CASSQGARTNYGYTF.

The gene calls are TRBV13 and TRBJ2-2; no clear D gene. V was pared by 4 bases and J by 0 bases, with 12 bases between. Per germline, CDR1 PRHDT and CDR2 FYEKMQ (reference sequence). This CDR3 region has 16 residues. For the CDR3, the DNA is TGTGCCAGCAGCTCCACGGACCGATCGAACACCGGGGAGCTGTTTTTT. Encoded protein: CASSSTDRSNTGELFF.

The chain employs TRBV5-6 and TRBJ1-6; no definite D call. Germline V CDR1 and CDR2: SGHDT, YYEEEE. The CDR3 sequence is 14 residues long. With 2 bases removed from V and 10 bases from J, the gap between germline ends came to 13 bases. The DNA for the CDR3 is TGTGCCAGCAGCTTACCGCTCACTACGTCACCCCTCCACTTT. As protein: CASSLPLTTSPLHF.

The DNA for the CDR3 is TGTGCCAGCAGTTACTCTAAAGTCGGCAGAGACTATGGCTACACCTTC. Translated, it gives CASSYSKVGRDYGYTF. The V call is TRBV6-5, the J call TRBJ1-2; D not certain. This CDR3 has 16 amino acids. The germline V gene has CDR1 MNHEY and CDR2 SVGAGI. V shed 0 bases and J shed 3 bases, with 14 bases lying between them.

This chain uses TRBV5-1 with TRBJ1-2; D might be TRBD1 (6 bases). This CDR3 contains 17 residues. The germline CDR1 and CDR2 sequences are SGHRS and YFSETQ. V shed 4 bases and J shed 2 bases, with 21 bases lying between them. CDR3 sequence reads: CASSLAGGRGGNYGYTF. CDR3 sequence (DNA): TGCGCCAGCAGCCTAGCCGGGGGCAGGGGAGGCAACTATGGCTACACCTTC. The variable domain in full, with the rest retrieved from reference TRBV5-1 and TRBJ1-2, is KAGVTQTPRYLIKTRGQQVTLSCSPISGHRSVSWYQQTPGQGLQFLFEYFSETQRNKGNFPGRFSGRQFSNSRSEMNVSTLELGDSALYLCASSLAGGRGGNYGYTFGSGTRLTVV.

This chain links TRBV7-2 with TRBJ2-5; 9 bases line up with TRBD2. The V segment lost 0 bases and the J segment 0 bases; nucleotides outside the gene matches: 2. This CDR3 has 16 amino acids. Germline V CDR1 and CDR2: SGHTA, FQGNSA. CDR3 coding DNA: TGTGCCAGCAGCTTAGCGCTAGCGGGGAACCAAGAGACCCAGTACTTC. It yields the protein CASSLALAGNQETQYF.

The chain combines TRBV11-1 with TRBJ1-1; tentative D call: TRBD1 (6 bases). Germline V gives CDR1 SGHAT, CDR2 FQDESV (reference sequence). Trimming pared 2 bases from V and 5 bases from J, leaving 15 bases between. CDR3 length: 15 residues. As DNA, the CDR3 is TGTGCCAGCAGCTTACTCAGGGGAGTAGGAACTGAAGCTTTCTTT. Residues: CASSLLRGVGTEAFF.